This T cell receptor beta chain appears in the sequencing data of a study of T cell changes during pregnancy in multiple sclerosis. The CDR3 sequence is 14 residues long. CDR1 is SGDLS, CDR2 YYNGEE, per germline. The V gene lost 1 base and the J gene lost 1 base, with 8 bases spanning the gap. Clones were sequenced by immunoSEQ multiplex PCR, and TCRdb holds only the in-frame ones, with some missing. This table holds some 60,000 clones, roughly 90% found once. The V and J genes are TRBV9 and TRBJ1-1; no reliable D call. The receptor was isolated from a female donor with multiple sclerosis, enrolled in a pregnancy study. The sample in question was peripheral blood, obtained after pregnancy. The CDR3 nucleotides are TGTGCCAGCAGCGTATTGAGTGAGAACACTGAAGCTTTCTTT. Its protein is CASSVLSENTEAFF.